Each of the 11 T cell receptor beta chains below was sequenced from the same sample in a study of blood T cell repertoires in COVID-19. Assay used: immunoSEQ multiplex PCR; TCRdb lists only in-frame clones, some missing. The table has more than 350,000 clones, more than 70% seen once. What was sequenced was PBMCs or T cells enriched from blood (not recorded which). These receptors were obtained from a woman between 18 and 30 years old who had been exposed to COVID-19.

The rearrangement joins TRBV4-1 to TRBJ1-2; 8 bases align to TRBD1. CDR3 length equals 14 residues. Germline CDR1 is MGHRA and CDR2 is YSYEKL. Germline trimming cut 4 bases from V and 6 bases from J; bases unmatched to any gene: 7. Written as DNA, the CDR3 is TGCGCCAGCAGCCCTCCACAGGGGGAGCATGGCTACACCTTC. This codes for CASSPPQGEHGYTF.

This clone was detected a few times. The chain couples TRBV6-1 to TRBJ1-3, with D hard to call. Between the trimmed V and J ends, which lost 3 bases and 0 bases, there was a span of 6 bases. The germline CDR1 and CDR2 sequences are MNHNS and SASEGT. This CDR3 region has 14 residues. The CDR3 sequence: CASSEGSSGNTIYF. CDR3 coding DNA: TGTGCCAGCAGTGAGGGGAGCTCTGGAAACACCATATATTTT.

The chain joins TRBV14 to TRBJ2-1; D unresolved. The CDR3 has 14 amino acids. Germline V lookup: CDR1 SGHDN, CDR2 FVKESK. Between the trimmed V and J ends, which lost 5 bases and 5 bases, there was a span of 13 bases. CDR3 sequence reads: CASSYFLVNNEQFF. DNA for the CDR3: TGTGCCAGCAGCTACTTTCTAGTTAACAATGAGCAGTTCTTC.

This clone occurred once. The J gene is TRBJ2-1, the V gene TRBV6-5; 9 bases align to TRBD2. The CDR3 is made up of 15 amino acids. Trimming removed 4 bases from V and 4 bases from J; junction bases left unmatched: 5. Per the germline V gene, CDR1 is MNHEY and CDR2 is SVGAGI. The CDR3: CASSSLTSGYNEQFF. The CDR3, as DNA: TGTGCCAGCAGTTCCTTGACTAGCGGATACAATGAGCAGTTCTTC.

V is TRBV9 and J is TRBJ2-7, with TRBD2 matching 9 bases. Germline values: CDR1 SGDLS, CDR2 YYNGEE. The trim removed 4 bases at V and 3 bases at J, leaving 8 bases unmatched. The CDR3 length is 15 residues. The DNA of the CDR3 is TGTGCCAGCAGCCCCTGGCCTAGCGGGGACTACGAGCAGTACTTC. Translating it yields CASSPWPSGDYEQYF.

As for this clone: One end of the junction is discordant with germline, which a read error may explain. V usage is TRBV7-2 and J usage is TRBJ2-5; D is unresolved. CDR1 is SGHTA, CDR2 FQGNSA, per germline. CDR3 size: 14 residues. The CDR3 bases are TGTGCCAGCAACTTACGGGTAAACGAAGAGACCCAGTACTTC. Amino acid sequence: CASNLRVNEETQYF.

The rearrangement links TRBV30 to TRBJ1-2, with 8 bases fitting TRBD1. With V trimmed by 5 bases and J by 1 base, 3 bases remained unmatched. CDR1 and CDR2 from the germline V gene are GTSNPN and SVGIG (reference sequence). The length of the CDR3 is 13 residues. CDR3 sequence: CAWGTGHNYGYTF. As DNA, the CDR3 is TGTGCCTGGGGGACAGGTCATAACTATGGCTACACCTTC.

This chain links TRBV18 with TRBJ2-7, with D possibly matching TRBD1 (5 bases). From germline, CDR1 is KGHSH and CDR2 LQKENI. This CDR3 spans 16 amino acids. Deletions cut 0 bases from V and 2 bases from J, with 14 bases between. The CDR3: CASSPPGSGRAYEQYF. The CDR3 DNA reads as TGTGCCAGCTCACCACCGGGCTCTGGCAGGGCCTACGAGCAGTACTTC.

The rearrangement joins TRBV19 to TRBJ1-1, with 9 bases fitting TRBD1. Germline V CDR1 and CDR2: LNHDA, SQIVND (reference sequence). Unmatched junction bases numbered 15, after V lost 6 bases and J lost 1 base. The CDR3 sequence is 18 residues long. The CDR3 bases are TGTGCCAGTAGACGAAAAATAATACAGGGGGCTCGGAACACTGAAGCTTTCTTT. Its protein is CASRRKIIQGARNTEAFF.

The chain couples TRBV2 to TRBJ2-4, with D possibly TRBD2 on 5 matching bases. The CDR3 sequence is 14 residues long. Trimming removed 5 bases at V and 9 bases at J, with 17 bases between. Germline V CDR1 and CDR2: SNHLY, FYNNEI. CDR3 sequence reads: CASSPGVTTSIQYF. DNA of the CDR3: TGTGCCAGCAGTCCCGGGGTAACGACCAGCATTCAGTACTTC.

This rearrangement joins TRBV18 to TRBJ2-2; 7 nucleotides align to TRBD1. CDR3 length: 16 residues. Per the germline V gene, CDR1 is KGHSH and CDR2 is LQKENI. With V trimmed by 2 bases and J by 2 bases, 5 bases remained unmatched. The CDR3 nucleotides are TGTGCCAGCTCACCATCGATAGGGGGCAACACCGGGGAGCTGTTTTTT. Translating it yields CASSPSIGGNTGELFF.